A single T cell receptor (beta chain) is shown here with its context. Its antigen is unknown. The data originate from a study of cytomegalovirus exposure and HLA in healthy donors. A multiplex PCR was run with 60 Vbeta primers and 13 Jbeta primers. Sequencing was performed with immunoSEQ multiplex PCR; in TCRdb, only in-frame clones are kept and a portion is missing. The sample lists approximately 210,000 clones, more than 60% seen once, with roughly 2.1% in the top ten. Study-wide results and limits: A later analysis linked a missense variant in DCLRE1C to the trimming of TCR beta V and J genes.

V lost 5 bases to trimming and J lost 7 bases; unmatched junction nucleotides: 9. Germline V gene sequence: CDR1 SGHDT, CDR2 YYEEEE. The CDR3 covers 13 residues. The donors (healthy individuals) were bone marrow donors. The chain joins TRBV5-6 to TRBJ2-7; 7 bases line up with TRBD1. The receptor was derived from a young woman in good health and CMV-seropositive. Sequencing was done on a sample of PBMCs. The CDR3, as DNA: TGTGCCAGCAGATTCGACAGGGACGGTGAGCAGTACTTC. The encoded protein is CASRFDRDGEQYF.